The 20 T cell receptor beta chains below were found in one sample sequenced in a study of coeliac disease. Sequencing used immunoSEQ multiplex PCR; TCRdb keeps in-frame clones, though not all of them. The profile shows around 4,100 clones, about 59% of them singletons. Sequenced material: lymphocytes from the gut lamina propria. These TCRs come from a man in his sixties or seventies without celiac disease.

The V call is TRBV5-3, the J call TRBJ2-5; TRBD2 agrees at 7 bases. The J call may be incorrect, as the DNA end agrees better with TRBJ2-7. TRBV5-3 carries the ORF label, with uncertain function. CDR3 length equals 20 residues. CDR3 residues: CARSFTSIRTSAIGSYEQYF. The CDR3 region has the DNA TGTGCCAGAAGCTTTACGTCCATTAGGACTAGTGCGATTGGAAGCTACGAGCAGTACTTC.

This clone is termed medium-sized. The chain combines TRBV2 with TRBJ2-7; 10 bases agree with TRBD2. The V segment lost 4 bases and the J segment 2 bases; nucleotides outside the gene matches: 5. CDR1 is SNHLY, CDR2 FYNNEI, per germline. The CDR3 is 15 residues long. In DNA form, the CDR3 reads TGTGCCAGCAGTGGGGGTAGCGGGGGGACCTACGAGCAGTACTTC. As protein: CASSGGSGGTYEQYF.

The table lists this clone with a few counts. This same CDR3 is encoded by further DNA sequences in the sample. This sequence joins TRBV7-2 and TRBJ2-5; 11 nucleotides agree with TRBD1. CDR1 SGHTA and CDR2 FQGNSA come from the germline V gene. The CDR3 is 16 amino acids. With 4 bases clipped from V and 0 bases from J, the junction kept 4 bases outside the gene matches. The CDR3 bases are TGTGCCAGCAGCTACCCGGGACAGGGGGACCAAGAGACCCAGTACTTC. Protein product: CASSYPGQGDQETQYF. The whole variable domain, remainder taken from reference TRBV7-2 and TRBJ2-5, is GAGVSQSPSNKVTEKGKDVELRCDPISGHTALYWYRQSLGQGLEFLIYFQGNSAPDKSGLPSDRFSAERTGGSVSTLTIQRTQQEDSAVYLCASSYPGQGDQETQYFGPGTRLLVL.

The rearrangement joins TRBV6-1 to TRBJ1-4; the match to TRBD1 covers 9 bases. Germline V gene sequence: CDR1 MNHNS, CDR2 SASEGT. The CDR3 covers 17 residues. J lost 3 bases, V lost 4 bases, and 9 bases had no gene match. The CDR3 region is CASSGTPGQGSNEKLFF. The CDR3 DNA reads TGTGCCAGCAGTGGGACCCCGGGACAGGGTTCTAATGAAAAACTGTTTTTT.

The chain employs TRBV7-8 and TRBJ1-5; no firm D call. The germline V gene has CDR1 SGHVS and CDR2 FQNEAQ. The CDR3 is 14 amino acids. Trimming took 4 bases from V and 5 from J, leaving 12 bases between them. Here the CDR3 DNA reads TGTGCCAGCAGCTATGGCGCAGGTTATCAGCCCCAGCATTTT. This gives the protein CASSYGAGYQPQHF.

There are a few counts of this clone. J is TRBJ1-6 and V is TRBV6-1, with TRBD1 identical over 7 bases. The CDR3 consists of 13 residues. CDR1 is MNHNS and CDR2 is SASEGT in the germline V gene. V was clipped by 4 bases and J by 13 bases; unmatched bases: 7. CDR3 amino acids: CASSVTGERPLHF. For the CDR3, the DNA is TGTGCCAGCAGTGTCACAGGGGAACGGCCCCTCCACTTT.

The chain links TRBV7-3 to TRBJ2-2; D possibly corresponds to TRBD1 (6 bases). The CDR3 covers 14 residues. Germline lookup yields CDR1 SGHTA and CDR2 FQGTGA. The V gene lost 4 bases and the J gene lost 4 bases, with 10 bases spanning the gap. The CDR3 here is CASSSQGATGELFF. The CDR3 DNA follows: TGTGCCAGCAGCTCACAGGGAGCCACCGGGGAGCTGTTTTTT.

This clone is medium-sized (0.01 to 0.1%) by share. Other nucleotide sequences from this sample produce the same CDR3. The chain recombines TRBV15 with TRBJ1-4; unclear D gene. The CDR3 spans 15 residues. V was clipped by 1 base and J by 5 bases, with 11 bases between them. Germline CDR1 LNHNV, CDR2 YYDKDF (reference sequence). This CDR3 reads CATSRVGDSNEKLFF. The CDR3 coding sequence is TGTGCCACCAGCAGAGTGGGAGACTCCAATGAAAAACTGTTTTTT.

This sequence joins TRBV9 and TRBJ2-7; 14 nucleotides match TRBD2. Germline-derived CDR1 and CDR2 are SGDLS and YYNGEE. Losses at the gene ends were 3 bases for V and 7 bases for J; bases not matched to a gene: 6. The CDR3 runs 15 residues. The CDR3 DNA follows: TGTGCCAGCAGCGCCACGACTAGCGGGAGGGGTGAGCAGTACTTC. Its protein product is CASSATTSGRGEQYF.

The chain uses TRBV5-4 and TRBJ2-2; 10 bases match TRBD1. The CDR3 is 15 residues long. With V trimmed by 4 bases and J by 8 bases, 8 bases remained unmatched. In germline, CDR1 is SGHNT, CDR2 YYREEE (reference sequence). As DNA, the CDR3 is TGTGCCAGCAGCCAAGACAGGGGGCTTTCGGGGGAGCTGTTTTTT. Translation gives CASSQDRGLSGELFF.

The gene calls are TRBV7-3 and TRBJ2-1; the D is unclear. The V gene's germline CDR1 is SGHTA and CDR2 FQGTGA. V was trimmed by 2 bases and J by 5 bases, leaving 10 bases between them. The CDR3 spans 14 residues. Here the CDR3 DNA reads TGTGCCAGCAGCTTATCCGGTTTCGACAATGAGCAGTTCTTC. Its translation is CASSLSGFDNEQFF.

The CDR3 loop reads CASSSQLAGGPKAAQYF. The CDR3 nucleotides read TGTGCCAGCAGCTCCCAACTAGCGGGGGGGCCTAAGGCGGCCCAGTACTTC. The V gene is TRBV7-8, the J gene TRBJ2-5; 13 bases map to TRBD2. The CDR3 extends over 17 amino acids. Trimming at V came to 4 bases and at J to 9 bases, leaving 14 bases not matched to a gene. Per germline, CDR1 SGHVS and CDR2 FQNEAQ.

Comment on this clone: Other DNA sequences from this sample encode an identical CDR3 as well. V usage is TRBV29-1 and J usage is TRBJ2-1; 7 bases map to TRBD2. With V trimmed by 3 bases and J by 1 base, 3 bases remained unmatched. The germline CDR1 and CDR2 sequences are SQVTM and ANQGSEA. This CDR3 is 14 amino acids long. This CDR3 is CSVDQGGSYNEQFF. CDR3 in DNA: TGCAGCGTTGACCAGGGAGGGTCCTACAATGAGCAGTTCTTC.

CDR3 residues: CATGRDRATDTQYF. As DNA, the CDR3 is TGTGCGACCGGGAGGGACAGAGCCACAGATACGCAGTATTTT. The genes are TRBV27 and TRBJ2-3; D is possibly TRBD2 (8 bases). The V gene's germline CDR1 is MNHEY and CDR2 SMNVEV (reference sequence). The CDR3 sequence is 14 residues long.

The rearrangement uses TRBV7-9 and TRBJ2-3, with 7 bases that match TRBD2. The CDR3 has 13 residues. V trimming: 6 bases; J trimming: 4 bases; junction bases outside the gene matches: 4. CDR1 is SEHNR and CDR2 is FQNEAQ in the germline V gene (reference sequence). The CDR3, as DNA: TGTGCCAGCAGAATGACTAGCCCAGATACGCAGTATTTT. Protein sequence: CASRMTSPDTQYF. Complete variable domain (other parts from reference TRBV7-9 and TRBJ2-3): DTGVSQNPRHKITKRGQNVTFRCDPISEHNRLYWYRQTLGQGPEFLTYFQNEAQLEKSRLLSDRFSAERPKGSFSTLEIQRTEQGDSAMYLCASRMTSPDTQYFGPGTRLTVL.

The chain is built from TRBV4-1 and TRBJ2-5, with 10 positions matching TRBD2. The DNA end favors TRBJ2-7, so the J call may be wrong. Germline values: CDR1 MGHRA, CDR2 YSYEKL. The CDR3 loop spans 19 amino acids. The CDR3: CASSLEEPSGGVNSYEQYF. CDR3 in DNA: TGCGCCAGCAGCCTGGAGGAGCCTAGCGGGGGAGTGAACTCCTACGAGCAGTACTTC.

The genes are TRBV6-5 and TRBJ1-1, with 7 bases fitting TRBD1. V trimming: 6 bases; J trimming: 0 bases; junction bases outside the gene matches: 1. Germline lookup yields CDR1 MNHEY and CDR2 SVGAGI. This CDR3 comprises 13 residues. The CDR3 region has the DNA TGTGCCAGCAGGGGACAGATGAACACTGAAGCTTTCTTT. Translating gives CASRGQMNTEAFF.

The chain employs TRBV5-4 and TRBJ2-7; 12 bases fit TRBD2. CDR3 length: 14 residues. Germline V CDR1 and CDR2: SGHNT, YYREEE (reference sequence). V shed 4 bases and J 5 bases; nucleotides not matched to a gene: 4. CDR3 in amino acids: CASSETSGGDEQYF. The CDR3 coding sequence is TGTGCCAGCAGCGAGACTAGCGGGGGTGACGAGCAGTACTTC.

V and J are TRBV7-2 and TRBJ2-5, with TRBD2 identical over 8 bases. The germline V gene encodes CDR1 SGHTA and CDR2 FQGNSA. V dropped 5 bases and J dropped 1; count of bases not matched to a gene: 3. The CDR3 length is 14 residues. The DNA for the CDR3 is TGTGCCAGCAGCAAAGGACTAGCCCAAGAGACCCAGTACTTC. Its protein is CASSKGLAQETQYF.

The chain uses TRBV12-2 and TRBJ2-4; TRBD1 is the table's D call and was not checked against the DNA. TRBV12-2 counts as a pseudogene. This CDR3 contains 16 residues. CDR3 coding DNA: TGTGCAAGTCGCTTATCCGGCCGGGACAGGGGAAACATTCAGTACTTC. This codes for CASRLSGRDRGNIQYF.